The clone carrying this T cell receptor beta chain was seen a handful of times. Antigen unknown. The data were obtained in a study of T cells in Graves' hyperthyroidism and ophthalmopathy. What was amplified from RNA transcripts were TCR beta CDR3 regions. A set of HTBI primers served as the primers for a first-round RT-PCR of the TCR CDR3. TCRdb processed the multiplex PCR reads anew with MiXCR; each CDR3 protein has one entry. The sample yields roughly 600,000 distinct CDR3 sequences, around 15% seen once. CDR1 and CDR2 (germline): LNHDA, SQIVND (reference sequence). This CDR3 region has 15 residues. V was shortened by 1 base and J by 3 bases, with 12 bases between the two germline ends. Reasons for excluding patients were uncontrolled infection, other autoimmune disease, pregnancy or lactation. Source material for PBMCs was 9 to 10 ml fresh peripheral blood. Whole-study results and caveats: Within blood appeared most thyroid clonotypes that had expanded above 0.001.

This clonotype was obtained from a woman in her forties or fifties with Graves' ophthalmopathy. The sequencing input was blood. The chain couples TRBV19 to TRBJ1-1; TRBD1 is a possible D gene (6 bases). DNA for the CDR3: TGTGCCAGTAGTATAGCCCAGGGGCCTTACACTGAAGCTTTCTTT. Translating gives CASSIAQGPYTEAFF.